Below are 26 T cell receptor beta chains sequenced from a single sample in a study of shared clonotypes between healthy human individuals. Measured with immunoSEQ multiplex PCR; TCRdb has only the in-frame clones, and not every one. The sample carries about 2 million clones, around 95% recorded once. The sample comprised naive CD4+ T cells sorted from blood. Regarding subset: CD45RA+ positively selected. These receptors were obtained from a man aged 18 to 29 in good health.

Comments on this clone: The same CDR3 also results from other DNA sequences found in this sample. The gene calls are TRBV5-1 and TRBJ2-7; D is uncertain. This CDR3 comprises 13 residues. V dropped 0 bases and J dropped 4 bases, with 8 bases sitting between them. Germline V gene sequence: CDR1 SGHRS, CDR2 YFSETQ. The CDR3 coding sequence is TGCGCCAGCAGCTTGGTTGGCCGTTACGAGCAGTACTTC. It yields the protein CASSLVGRYEQYF.

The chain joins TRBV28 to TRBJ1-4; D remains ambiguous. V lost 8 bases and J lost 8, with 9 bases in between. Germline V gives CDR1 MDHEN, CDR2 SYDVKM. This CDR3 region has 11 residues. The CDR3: CASRGLEKLFF. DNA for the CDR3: TGTGCCAGCCGTGGTTTAGAAAAACTGTTTTTT.

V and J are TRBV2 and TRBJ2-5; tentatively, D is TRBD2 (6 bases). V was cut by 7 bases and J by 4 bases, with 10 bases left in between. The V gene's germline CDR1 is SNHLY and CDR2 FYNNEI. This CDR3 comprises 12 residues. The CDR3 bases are TGTGCCAGCACCGCGGGGCCAGAGACCCAGTACTTC. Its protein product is CASTAGPETQYF.

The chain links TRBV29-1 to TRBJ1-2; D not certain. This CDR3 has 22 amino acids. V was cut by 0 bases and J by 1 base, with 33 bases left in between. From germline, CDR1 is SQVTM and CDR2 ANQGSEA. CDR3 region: CSVEDLLTIVIGQILLNYGYTF. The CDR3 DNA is TGCAGCGTTGAAGATCTTTTAACGATCGTAATTGGGCAGATACTCCTTAACTATGGCTACACCTTC.

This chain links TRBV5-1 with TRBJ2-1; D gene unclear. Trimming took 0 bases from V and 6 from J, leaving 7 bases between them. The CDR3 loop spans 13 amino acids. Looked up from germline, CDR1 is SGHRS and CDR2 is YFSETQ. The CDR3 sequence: CASSLAVGNEQFF. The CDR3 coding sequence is TGCGCCAGCAGCTTGGCTGTGGGCAATGAGCAGTTCTTC.

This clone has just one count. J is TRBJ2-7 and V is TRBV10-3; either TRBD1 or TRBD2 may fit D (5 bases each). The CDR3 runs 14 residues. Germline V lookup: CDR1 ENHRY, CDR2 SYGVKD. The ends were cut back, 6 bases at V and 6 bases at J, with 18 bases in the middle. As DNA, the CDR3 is TGTGCCATCAGGGGGCTTGAGGGGATGGGCGAGCAGTACTTC. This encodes CAIRGLEGMGEQYF.

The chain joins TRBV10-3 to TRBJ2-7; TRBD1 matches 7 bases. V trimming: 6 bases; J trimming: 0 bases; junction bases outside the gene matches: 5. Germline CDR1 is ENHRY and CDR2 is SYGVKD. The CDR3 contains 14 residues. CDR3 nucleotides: TGTGCCATCAGGACAGGGTCCAGCTCCTACGAGCAGTACTTC. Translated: CAIRTGSSSYEQYF.

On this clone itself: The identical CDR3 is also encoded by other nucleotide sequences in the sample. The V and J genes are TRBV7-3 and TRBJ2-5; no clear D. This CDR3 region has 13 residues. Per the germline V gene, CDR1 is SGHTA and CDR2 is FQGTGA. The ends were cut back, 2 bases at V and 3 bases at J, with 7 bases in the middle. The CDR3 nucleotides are TGTGCCAGCAGCTTAGGGCCCAAAGAGACCCAGTACTTC. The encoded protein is CASSLGPKETQYF.

The CDR3 reads CASSITGTLFGELFF. CDR3 bases: TGTGCCAGCAGTATAACCGGGACACTATTTGGGGAGCTGTTTTTT. The rearrangement joins TRBV6-1 to TRBJ2-2; maybe TRBD1 (6 bases). Germline CDR1 reads MNHNS; CDR2 reads SASEGT. CDR3 length equals 15 residues. V lost 5 bases and J 8 bases, leaving 18 bases between the germline ends.

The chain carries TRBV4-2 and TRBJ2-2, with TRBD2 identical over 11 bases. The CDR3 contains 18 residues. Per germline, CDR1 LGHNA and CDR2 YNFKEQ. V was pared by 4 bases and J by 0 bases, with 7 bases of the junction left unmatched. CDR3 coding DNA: TGTGCCAGCAGCCGAGTTCTAGCGGGGGGCGCGAACACCGGGGAGCTGTTTTTT. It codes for CASSRVLAGGANTGELFF.

This chain's CDR3 is CASSRGNNQPQHF. The DNA for the CDR3 is TGTGCCAGCAGTCGGGGGAACAATCAGCCCCAGCATTTT. The V gene is TRBV6-6, the J gene TRBJ1-5; D may be TRBD1 (5 bases). Germline CDR1 reads MNHNY; CDR2 reads SVGAGI (reference sequence). This CDR3 spans 13 amino acids. V dropped 5 bases and J dropped 3 bases, with 8 bases sitting between them.

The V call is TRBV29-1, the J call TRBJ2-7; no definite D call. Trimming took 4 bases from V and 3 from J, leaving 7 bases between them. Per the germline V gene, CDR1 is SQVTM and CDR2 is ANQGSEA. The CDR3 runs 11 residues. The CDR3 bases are TGCAGCGTTGCGCAGAGCTACGAGCAGTACTTC. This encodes CSVAQSYEQYF.

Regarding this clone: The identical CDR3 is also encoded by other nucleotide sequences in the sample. In nucleotides, the CDR3 is TGCGCCAGCAGCTTCCGGGGGCTGGACACTGAAGCTTTCTTT. Translating gives CASSFRGLDTEAFF. The chain links TRBV5-1 to TRBJ1-1; possible D gene TRBD1, 6 bases. Trimming removed 2 bases at V and 3 bases at J, with 11 bases between. CDR3 size: 14 residues. Germline CDR1 and CDR2: SGHRS and YFSETQ.

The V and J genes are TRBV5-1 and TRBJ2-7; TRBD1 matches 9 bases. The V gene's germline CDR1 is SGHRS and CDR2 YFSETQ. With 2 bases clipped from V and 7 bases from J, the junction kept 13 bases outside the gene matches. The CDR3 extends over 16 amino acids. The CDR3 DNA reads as TGCGCCAGCAGCTTCACAGGGGGCCAACAATGGGGAGAGCAGTACTTC. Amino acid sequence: CASSFTGGQQWGEQYF.

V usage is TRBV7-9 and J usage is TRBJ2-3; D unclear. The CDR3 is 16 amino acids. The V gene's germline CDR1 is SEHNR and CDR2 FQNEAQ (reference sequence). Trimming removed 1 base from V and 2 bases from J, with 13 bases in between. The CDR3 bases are TGTGCCAGCAGCTTAGGGACGGCTGCCGCCACAGATACGCAGTATTTT. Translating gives CASSLGTAAATDTQYF.

CDR3 DNA: TGTGCCAGCAGCAGCACGGGACTAGCGGGTCTTAGCACAGATACGCAGTATTTT. Its protein product is CASSSTGLAGLSTDTQYF. The V and J genes are TRBV5-4 and TRBJ2-3; 12 bases match TRBD2. The CDR3 contains 18 residues. After removal of 4 bases from V and 0 bases from J, the junction contained 9 bases not matched to a gene. Germline assignment: CDR1 SGHNT and CDR2 YYREEE (reference sequence).

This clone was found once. The CDR3 DNA sequence: TGTGCCAGCAGACTACTAGCGGGGCAGGAGCAGTACTTC. Its translation is CASRLLAGQEQYF. The chain recombines TRBV27 with TRBJ2-7; TRBD2 aligns across 10 bases. After removal of 6 bases from V and 7 bases from J, the junction contained 6 bases not matched to a gene. Germline V CDR1 and CDR2: MNHEY, SMNVEV (reference sequence). The CDR3 is made up of 13 amino acids.

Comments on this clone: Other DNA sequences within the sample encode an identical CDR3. The CDR3 bases are TGTGCCATCAGTGGGGGAACCGGGGCGAACACCGGGGAGCTGTTTTTT. Encoded protein: CAISGGTGANTGELFF. The J gene is TRBJ2-2, the V gene TRBV10-3; a possible D gene is TRBD2 (5 bases). CDR3 length: 16 residues. In germline, CDR1 is ENHRY, CDR2 SYGVKD. The germline V and J ends were trimmed by 4 bases and 0 bases, with 12 bases remaining between them.

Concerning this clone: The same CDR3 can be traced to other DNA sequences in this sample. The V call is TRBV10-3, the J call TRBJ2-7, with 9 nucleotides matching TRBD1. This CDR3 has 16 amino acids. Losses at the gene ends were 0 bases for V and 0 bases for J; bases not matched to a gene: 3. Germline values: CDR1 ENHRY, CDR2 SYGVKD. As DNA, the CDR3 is TGTGCCATCAGTGAGTCGCCGGGACAGGGCTCCTACGAGCAGTACTTC. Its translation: CAISESPGQGSYEQYF.

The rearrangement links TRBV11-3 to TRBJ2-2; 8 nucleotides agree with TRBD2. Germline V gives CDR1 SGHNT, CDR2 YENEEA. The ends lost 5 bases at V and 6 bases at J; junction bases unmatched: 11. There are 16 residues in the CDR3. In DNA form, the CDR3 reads TGTGCCAGCAGCCGAGGGGGACTAGGCGGGTCCGGGGAGCTGTTTTTT. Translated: CASSRGGLGGSGELFF.

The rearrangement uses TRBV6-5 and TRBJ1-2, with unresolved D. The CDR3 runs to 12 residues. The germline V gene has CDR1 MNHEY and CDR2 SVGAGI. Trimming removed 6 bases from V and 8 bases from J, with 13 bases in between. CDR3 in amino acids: CASRRSVEGYTF. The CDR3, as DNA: TGTGCCAGCAGGAGGTCGGTGGAGGGCTACACCTTC.

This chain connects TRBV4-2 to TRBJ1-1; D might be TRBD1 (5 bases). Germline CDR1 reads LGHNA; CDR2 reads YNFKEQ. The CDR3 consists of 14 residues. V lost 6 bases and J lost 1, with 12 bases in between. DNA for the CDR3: TGTGCCAGCAGTCGAGAGGGGCAGAACACTGAAGCTTTCTTT. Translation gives CASSREGQNTEAFF.

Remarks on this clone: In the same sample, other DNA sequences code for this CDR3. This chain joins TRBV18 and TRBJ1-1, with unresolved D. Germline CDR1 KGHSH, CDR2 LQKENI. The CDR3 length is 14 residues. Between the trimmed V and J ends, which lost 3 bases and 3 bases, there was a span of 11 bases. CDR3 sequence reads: CASSPLSGDTEAFF. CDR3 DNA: TGTGCCAGCTCACCCCTAAGCGGGGACACTGAAGCTTTCTTT.

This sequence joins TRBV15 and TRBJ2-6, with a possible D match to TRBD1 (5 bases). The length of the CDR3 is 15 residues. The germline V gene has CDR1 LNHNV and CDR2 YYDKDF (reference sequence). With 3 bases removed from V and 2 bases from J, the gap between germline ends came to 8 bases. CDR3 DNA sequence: TGTGCCACCAGCAGTTCAGGGCCTGGGGCCAACGTCCTGACTTTC. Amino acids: CATSSSGPGANVLTF.

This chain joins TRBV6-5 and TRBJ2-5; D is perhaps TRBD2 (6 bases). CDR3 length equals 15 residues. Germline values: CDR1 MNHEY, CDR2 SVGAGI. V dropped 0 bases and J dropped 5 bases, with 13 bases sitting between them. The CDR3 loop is CASSYSRSEGETQYF. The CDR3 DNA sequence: TGTGCCAGCAGTTACTCGAGATCGGAGGGGGAGACCCAGTACTTC.

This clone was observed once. CDR3 protein: CASSLATRVEAFF. The CDR3, as DNA: TGCGCCAGCAGCTTGGCCACCCGGGTTGAAGCTTTCTTT. The J gene is TRBJ1-1, the V gene TRBV5-1; D is uncertain. The V gene's germline CDR1 is SGHRS and CDR2 YFSETQ. Trimming cost V 0 bases and J 7 bases, with 10 bases left between them. The CDR3 is 13 amino acids.